These T cell receptor beta chains were read from a single sample in a study of blood T cell repertoires in COVID-19. Clones were sequenced by immunoSEQ multiplex PCR, and TCRdb holds only the in-frame ones, with some missing. This sample carries more than 450,000 clones, about nine tenths of them seen once, and the ten largest clones take under 0.85%. Material: PBMCs or T cells enriched from blood (not recorded which). These receptors originate from a woman between 18 and 29 years old who had recovered from COVID-19. The CDR3 runs from the conserved cysteine through the conserved F or W. The D gene is left open where the match is weak. Only part of the rows carry a size: once, few, many, or a class if the clone is expanded.

j_call v_call d_call clone_size cdr3_aa cdr3_nt
TRBJ2-7 TRBV28 . . CASSSSSAYEQYF TGTGCCAGCAGTTCGTCTAGCGCCTACGAGCAGTACTTC
TRBJ1-6 TRBV18 TRBD1 . CASSHTGTENSPLHF TGTGCCAGCTCACACACCGGGACAGAGAATTCACCCCTCCACTTT
TRBJ1-5 TRBV6-5 . few CASSWGSNQPQHF TGTGCCAGCAGTTGGGGCAGCAATCAGCCCCAGCATTTT
TRBJ1-1 TRBV15 . . CATSLDRNTEAFF TGTGCCACCAGCCTCGACAGGAACACTGAAGCTTTCTTT
TRBJ1-1 TRBV11-3 . . CASSLSRNTEAFF TGTGCCAGCAGTCTGAGTAGGAACACTGAAGCTTTCTTT
TRBJ2-2 TRBV5-1 . . CASSLFQTNTGELFF TGCGCCAGCAGCTTGTTTCAGACGAACACCGGGGAGCTGTTTTTT
TRBJ1-2 TRBV2 . . CASSVYYGYTF TGTGCCAGCAGCGTCTACTATGGCTACACCTTC
TRBJ2-2 TRBV30 . . CAHGGTENTGELFF TGTGCCCATGGAGGGACCGAAAACACCGGGGAGCTGTTTTTT
TRBJ1-1 TRBV6-5 . . CASSYGAANEAFF TGTGCCAGCAGTTACGGGGCGGCTAATGAAGCTTTCTTT
TRBJ1-1 TRBV11-2 . . CASSPIGGANTEAFF TGTGCCAGCAGCCCCATCGGGGGGGCTAACACTGAAGCTTTCTTT
TRBJ1-5 TRBV5-1 TRBD1 . CASSSGTGREPQHF TGCGCCAGCAGCTCCGGGACAGGGAGAGAGCCCCAGCATTTT
TRBJ1-6 TRBV7-9 . . CASSLEGRIYNSPLHF TGTGCCAGCAGCTTGGAGGGACGGATCTATAATTCACCCCTCCACTTT
TRBJ1-1 TRBV7-8 . once CASSPGMNTEAFF TGTGCCAGCAGCCCGGGGATGAACACTGAAGCTTTCTTT
TRBJ2-2 TRBV5-1 TRBD1 . CASSLLGQGAGGELFF TGCGCCAGCAGCTTACTAGGACAGGGGGCAGGCGGGGAGCTGTTTTTT
TRBJ2-3 TRBV29-1 . . CSVAAALTDTQYF TGCAGCGTTGCGGCGGCTCTCACAGATACGCAGTATTTT
TRBJ2-2 TRBV6-1 . . CASSDWDSQSTAGELFF TGTGCCAGCAGTGACTGGGACTCCCAATCTACCGCCGGGGAGCTGTTTTTT
TRBJ1-2 TRBV3-1/TRBV3-2 . . CASSLYATHTF TGTGCCAGCAGCCTTTACGCTACTCACACCTTC
TRBJ2-2 TRBV9 . . CASSVGAVMGGELFF TGTGCCAGCAGCGTCGGAGCAGTTATGGGCGGGGAGCTGTTTTTT
TRBJ1-2 TRBV7-9 TRBD1 . CASSLGGDRIGYTF TGTGCCAGCAGCTTAGGGGGGGACAGGATCGGCTACACCTTC
TRBJ2-7 TRBV30 . once CAWSRTSYEQYF TGTGCCTGGAGTCGGACTTCCTACGAGCAGTACTTC
TRBJ2-1 TRBV7-9 TRBD2 . CASRDGLAGAYNEQFF TGTGCCAGCAGGGACGGACTAGCGGGGGCCTACAATGAGCAGTTCTTC
TRBJ1-6 TRBV6-6 . . CASSPPGTHNSPLHF TGTGCCAGCAGTCCGCCGGGAACTCATAATTCACCCCTCCACTTT
TRBJ1-6 TRBV6-5 . once CASSYGQLSPLHF TGTGCCAGCAGTTACGGACAGCTTTCACCCCTCCACTTT
TRBJ1-5 TRBV11-2 . few CASSLEPGTSDSNQPQHF TGTGCCAGCAGCCTAGAACCCGGGACATCTGATAGCAATCAGCCCCAGCATTTT
TRBJ1-6 TRBV7-2 . . CASSLAVVAVLHF TGTGCCAGCAGCTTAGCGGTAGTAGCCGTACTCCACTTT
TRBJ2-1 TRBV7-2 . . CASSLGGYLSDEQFF TGTGCCAGCAGCTTAGGAGGGTATCTCAGCGATGAGCAGTTCTTC
TRBJ1-5 TRBV19 . few CASSMGGGAYQPQHF TGTGCCAGTAGTATGGGAGGCGGGGCATATCAGCCCCAGCATTTT
TRBJ1-4 TRBV30 TRBD1 . CAWGPGQDEKLFF TGTGCCTGGGGGCCGGGACAGGATGAAAAACTGTTTTTT
TRBJ1-5 TRBV28 . . CASSWANQPQHF TGTGCCAGCAGTTGGGCTAATCAGCCCCAGCATTTT
TRBJ1-4 TRBV5-6 . . CASTRGSQQGLYEKLFF TGTGCCAGCACCCGGGGTAGTCAACAGGGTTTGTACGAAAAACTGTTTTTT
TRBJ2-5 TRBV5-1 . . CASSFSDRPETQYF TGCGCCAGCAGCTTCTCAGACAGACCAGAGACCCAGTACTTC
TRBJ2-7 TRBV10-3 . . CAISVGGGPYEQYF TGTGCCATCAGTGTAGGCGGCGGCCCCTACGAGCAGTACTTC